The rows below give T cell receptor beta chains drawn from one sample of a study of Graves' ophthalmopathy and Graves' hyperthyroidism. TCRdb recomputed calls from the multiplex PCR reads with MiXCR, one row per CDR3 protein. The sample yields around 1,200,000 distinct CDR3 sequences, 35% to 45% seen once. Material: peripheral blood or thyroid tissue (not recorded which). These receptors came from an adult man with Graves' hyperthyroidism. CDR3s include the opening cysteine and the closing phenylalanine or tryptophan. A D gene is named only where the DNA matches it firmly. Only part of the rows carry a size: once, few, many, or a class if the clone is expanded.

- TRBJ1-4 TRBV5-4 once TGTGCCAGCAGCCAAGTTTCAGGACTGGGTAATGAAAAACTGTTTTTT CASSQVSGLGNEKLFF
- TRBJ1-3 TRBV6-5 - TGTGCCAGCAGTATTCGGGCCGTCTCTGGAAACACCATATATTTT CASSIRAVSGNTIYF
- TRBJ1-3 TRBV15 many TGTGCCACCAGCAGGGGACGGACGGATGGAAACACCATATATTTT CATSRGRTDGNTIYF
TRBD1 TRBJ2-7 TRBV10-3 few TGTGCCATCAGTGGCGTTGGGACAGAGCCCTACGAGCAGTACTTC CAISGVGTEPYEQYF
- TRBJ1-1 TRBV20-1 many TGCAGTGCCGAGGGGGGCTGGGTGTACACTGAAGCTTTCTTT CSAEGGWVYTEAFF
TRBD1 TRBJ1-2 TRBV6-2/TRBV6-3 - TGTGCCAGCAGTTACCAAACCGGGACAGGAGTACATGGCTACACCTTC CASSYQTGTGVHGYTF
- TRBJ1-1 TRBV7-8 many TGTGCCAGCAGCTCCCCAGGGTGGACTGAAGCTTTCTTT CASSSPGWTEAFF
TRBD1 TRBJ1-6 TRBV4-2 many TGTGCCAGCAGCCAAGTACCAGGGGGCAATAATTCACCCCTCCACTTT CASSQVPGGNNSPLHF
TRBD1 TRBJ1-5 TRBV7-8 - TGTGCCAGCAGCGTAGAGACAGGGGGGGGCCCCGTGGGCCAGCCCCAGCATTTT CASSVETGGGPVGQPQHF
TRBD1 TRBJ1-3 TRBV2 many TGTGCCAGCAGCGACAGGGCCGGCACCATATATTTT CASSDRAGTIYF
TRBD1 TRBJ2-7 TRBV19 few TGTGCCAGTGCCCAGGGACAGGGGTACGAGCAGTACTTC CASAQGQGYEQYF
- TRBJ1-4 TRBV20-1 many TGCAGTGCTAGTTCAGGGCAGGGAACTGCAACTAATGAAAAACTGTTTTTT CSASSGQGTATNEKLFF
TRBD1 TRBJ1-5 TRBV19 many TGTGCCAGTAGTATCGGCCTGGCAGGGGGCCGACAGCCCCAGCATTTT CASSIGLAGGRQPQHF
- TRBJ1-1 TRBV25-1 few TGTGCCAGCAGTTTAACGGCGGGAAGGAACACTGAAGCTTTCTTT CASSLTAGRNTEAFF
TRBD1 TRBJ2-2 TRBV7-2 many TGTGCCAGCAGCTGGGGAGCCAACAGGGGGCTTGTCACCGGGGAGCTGTTTTTT CASSWGANRGLVTGELFF
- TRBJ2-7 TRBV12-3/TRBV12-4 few TGTGCCAGCAGTCCTCCCTCGAGCCCTTCTATATCCTACGAGCAGTACTTC CASSPPSSPSISYEQYF
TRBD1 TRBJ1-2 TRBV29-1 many TGCAGCGTCAGCGGGACAGGGGGCGCGGCTGGCTACACCTTC CSVSGTGGAAGYTF
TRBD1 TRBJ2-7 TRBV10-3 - TGTGCCAGCAATCCCCGGGACAGGGTCTCCTACGAGCAGTACTTC CASNPRDRVSYEQYF
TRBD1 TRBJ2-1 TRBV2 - TGTGCCAGCAGCTTATCGCCGGACAGGGGCTATGAGCAGTTCTTC CASSLSPDRGYEQFF
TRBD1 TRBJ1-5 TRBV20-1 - TGCAGTGCTCCTGACAGGGTGCGCCAGCAATTT CSAPDRVRQQF